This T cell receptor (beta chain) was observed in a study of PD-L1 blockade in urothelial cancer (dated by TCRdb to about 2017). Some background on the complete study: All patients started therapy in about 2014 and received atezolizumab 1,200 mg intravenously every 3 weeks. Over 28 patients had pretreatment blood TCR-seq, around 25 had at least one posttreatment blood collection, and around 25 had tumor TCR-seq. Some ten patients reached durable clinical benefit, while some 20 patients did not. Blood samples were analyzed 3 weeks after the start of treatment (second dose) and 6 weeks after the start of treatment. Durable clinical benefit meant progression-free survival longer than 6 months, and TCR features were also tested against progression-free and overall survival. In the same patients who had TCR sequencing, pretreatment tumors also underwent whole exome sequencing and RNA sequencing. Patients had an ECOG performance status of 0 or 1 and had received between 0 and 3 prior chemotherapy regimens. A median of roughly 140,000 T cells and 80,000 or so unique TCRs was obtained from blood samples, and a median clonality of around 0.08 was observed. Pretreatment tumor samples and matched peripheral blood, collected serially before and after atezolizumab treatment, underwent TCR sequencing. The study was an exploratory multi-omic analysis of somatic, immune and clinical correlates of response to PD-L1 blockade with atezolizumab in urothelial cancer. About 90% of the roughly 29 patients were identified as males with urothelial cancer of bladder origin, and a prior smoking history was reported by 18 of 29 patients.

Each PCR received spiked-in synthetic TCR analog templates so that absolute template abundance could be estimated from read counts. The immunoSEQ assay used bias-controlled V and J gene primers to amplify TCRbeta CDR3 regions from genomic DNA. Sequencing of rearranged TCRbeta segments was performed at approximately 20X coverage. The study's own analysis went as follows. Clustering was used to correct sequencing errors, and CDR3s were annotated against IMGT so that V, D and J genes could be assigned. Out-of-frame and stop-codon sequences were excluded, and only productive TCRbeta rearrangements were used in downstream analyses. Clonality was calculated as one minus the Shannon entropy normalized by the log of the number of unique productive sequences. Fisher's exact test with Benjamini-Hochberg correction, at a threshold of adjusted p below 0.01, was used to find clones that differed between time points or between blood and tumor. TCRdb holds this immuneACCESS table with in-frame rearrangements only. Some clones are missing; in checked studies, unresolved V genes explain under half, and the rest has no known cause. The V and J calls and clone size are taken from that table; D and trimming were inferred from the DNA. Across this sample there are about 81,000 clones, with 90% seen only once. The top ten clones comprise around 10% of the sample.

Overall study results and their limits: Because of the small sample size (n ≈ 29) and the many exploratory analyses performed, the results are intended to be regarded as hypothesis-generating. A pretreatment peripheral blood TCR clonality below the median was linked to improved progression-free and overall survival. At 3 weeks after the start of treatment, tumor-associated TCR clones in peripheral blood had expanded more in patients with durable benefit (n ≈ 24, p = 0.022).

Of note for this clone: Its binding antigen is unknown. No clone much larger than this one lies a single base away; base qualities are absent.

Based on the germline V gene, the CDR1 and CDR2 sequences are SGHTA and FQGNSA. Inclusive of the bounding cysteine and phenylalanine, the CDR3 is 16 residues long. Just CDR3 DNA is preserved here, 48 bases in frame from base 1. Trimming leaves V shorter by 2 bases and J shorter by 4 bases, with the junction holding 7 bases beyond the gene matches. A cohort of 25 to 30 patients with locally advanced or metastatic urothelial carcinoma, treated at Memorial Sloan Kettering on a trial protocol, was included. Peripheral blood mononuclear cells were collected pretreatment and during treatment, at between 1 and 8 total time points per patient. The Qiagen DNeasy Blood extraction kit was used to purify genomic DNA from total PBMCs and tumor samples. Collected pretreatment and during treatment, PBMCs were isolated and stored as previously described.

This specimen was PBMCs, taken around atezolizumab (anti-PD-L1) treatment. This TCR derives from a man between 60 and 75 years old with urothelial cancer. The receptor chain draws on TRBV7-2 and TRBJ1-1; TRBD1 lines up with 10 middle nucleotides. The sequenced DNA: TGTGCCAGCAGCTTAATGGGACAGGGGCTGAGCACTGAAGCTTTCTTT. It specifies CASSLMGQGLSTEAFF.